The 30 T cell receptor beta chains listed next were all sequenced from one sample in a study of post-analysis software for immune sequencing data (dated by TCRdb to the mid-2010s). The paper's findings and limits, for the study overall: Patients showed significantly higher frequencies than controls for about 5 TRBV segments, among them TRBV5-6, TRBV5-1 and TRBV20-1.

Library generation was performed with PCR. Sequencing used an Illumina HiSeq 2500. To reduce PCR and sequencing biases, unique molecular identifiers were incorporated into the TCR beta cDNA libraries. TCRdb trimmed the raw reads at Q25, called clones with MiXCR and kept productive beta chains. Every CDR3 protein is listed once, alongside the most common genes and DNA of its rows. Recorded for this sample are fewer than 850,000 distinct CDR3 sequences; 25% to 30% of them occurred a single time. Around 0.56% of the sample rests with the top ten. The antigens for these receptors are not known. Sequencing input: blood. The receptors were gathered from a girl aged 10 to 17 with multiple sclerosis.

There are a few counts of this clonotype. The J gene is TRBJ1-2, the V gene TRBV7-8, with no clear D. Germline V CDR1 and CDR2: SGHVS, FQNEAQ. The V gene lost 0 bases and the J gene lost 4 bases, with 15 bases spanning the gap. The CDR3 contains 16 residues. This CDR3 is CASSLALSRLGYGYTF. The DNA for the CDR3 is TGTGCCAGCAGCTTAGCGCTCTCCAGACTAGGCTATGGCTACACCTTC.

There are a few counts of this clonotype. The chain couples TRBV12-3 or TRBV12-4 to TRBJ2-1, with D perhaps TRBD1 (8 bases). The CDR3 covers 14 residues. Trimming cost V 5 bases and J 7 bases, with 15 bases left between them. The CDR3 sequence: CASSQTQGGNEQFF. CDR3 nucleotide sequence: TGTGCCAGCAGTCAAACACAGGGGGGGAATGAGCAGTTCTTC.

The chain carries TRBV20-1 and TRBJ2-7; TRBD1 agrees at 7 bases. The CDR3 spans 14 residues. The V gene's germline CDR1 is DFQATT and CDR2 SNEGSKA (reference sequence). After removal of 2 bases from V and 5 bases from J, the junction contained 9 bases not matched to a gene. CDR3 in amino acids: CSARNGQVVDEQYF. As DNA, the CDR3 is TGCAGTGCTAGAAACGGACAGGTGGTGGACGAGCAGTACTTC.

The J gene is TRBJ2-1, the V gene TRBV20-1, with a possible D match to TRBD2 (5 bases). Germline CDR1 and CDR2: DFQATT and SNEGSKA (reference sequence). Trimming removed 2 bases from V and 4 bases from J, with 12 bases in between. CDR3 length: 14 residues. This CDR3 is CSARLWRAYNEQFF. CDR3 nucleotides: TGCAGTGCTAGATTGTGGCGGGCATACAATGAGCAGTTCTTC.

Only one count was recorded for this clonotype. V usage is TRBV20-1 and J usage is TRBJ2-7; TRBD2 matches at 8 bases. TRBJ2-5 matches the DNA end more closely, so the J call is doubtful. This CDR3 is 13 amino acids long. Looked up from germline, CDR1 is DFQATT and CDR2 is SNEGSKA (reference sequence). Here the CDR3 DNA reads TGCAGTGCTCAAGAAAGCGGGAGAGAGACCCAGTACTTC. This gives the protein CSAQESGRETQYF.

This clonotype has a handful of counts. This chain links TRBV20-1 with TRBJ1-2; D is uncertain. V lost 3 bases and J lost 4, with 12 bases in between. The length of the CDR3 is 13 residues. The germline CDR1 and CDR2 sequences are DFQATT and SNEGSKA (reference sequence). CDR3 residues: CSARPPPVYGYTF. The CDR3 DNA follows: TGCAGTGCTAGGCCCCCTCCCGTCTATGGCTACACCTTC.

A remark on this clonotype: The junction and the germline gene differ at one end; a read error may be behind it. V is TRBV6-1 and J is TRBJ2-7; 8 nucleotides agree with TRBD1. From germline, CDR1 is MNHNS and CDR2 SASEGT. CDR3 length: 13 amino acids. The CDR3 here is CASRIPQGAEQSF. The CDR3 nucleotides read TGTGCCAGCAGGATTCCTCAGGGGGCCGAGCAGTCCTTC.

There are a few counts of this clonotype. The chain combines TRBV5-1 with TRBJ2-6; D is undetermined. Trimming cost V 6 bases and J 4 bases, with 14 bases left between them. Germline V gene lookup returns CDR1 SGHRS and CDR2 YFSETQ. CDR3 length equals 15 residues. The CDR3 DNA reads TGCGCCAGCAAGTCTGAGTTCCCCGGGGCCAACGTCCTGACTTTC. Its translation: CASKSEFPGANVLTF.

The chain joins TRBV9 to TRBJ2-2, with TRBD2 matching over 10 bases. J was trimmed by 6 bases and V by 0 bases; bases with no gene match: 5. The germline V gene encodes CDR1 SGDLS and CDR2 YYNGEE. This CDR3 is 16 amino acids long. CDR3 nucleotide sequence: TGTGCCAGCAGCGTAGTACCTAGCGGGAGCTCCGGGGAGCTGTTTTTT. Translation: CASSVVPSGSSGELFF.

This clonotype has just a few counts. V usage is TRBV6-2 or TRBV6-3 and J usage is TRBJ2-7, with D tentatively TRBD2 (6 bases). The ends were cut back, 6 bases at V and 2 bases at J, with 14 bases in the middle. Per germline, CDR1 MNHEY and CDR2 SVGEGT. This CDR3 comprises 14 residues. Written as DNA, the CDR3 is TGTGCCAGCAGGCCCCCGACTAGAACCTACGAGCAGTACTTC. The encoded protein is CASRPPTRTYEQYF.

This sequence joins TRBV10-2 and TRBJ2-2, with 14 bases identical to TRBD2. The CDR3 runs to 19 residues. The germline V gene has CDR1 WSHSY and CDR2 SAAADI. J lost 4 bases, V lost 0 bases, and 7 bases had no gene match. For the CDR3, the DNA is TGCGCCAGCAGTGAGTCTCCGGGACTAGCGGGAGCGGGCACCGGGGAGCTGTTTTTT. This translates into CASSESPGLAGAGTGELFF.

V is TRBV29-1 and J is TRBJ2-7, with D possibly being TRBD1 or TRBD2 (5 bases each). This CDR3 spans 16 amino acids. The germline CDR1 and CDR2 sequences are SQVTM and ANQGSEA. Trimming took off 6 bases at V and 3 bases at J, with 24 bases between the two ends. The CDR3 is CSVGRSGTDTYYEQYF. CDR3 sequence (DNA): TGCAGCGTGGGACGATCGGGGACGGACACCTACTACGAGCAGTACTTC.

This clonotype has a count of ten or more. This chain links TRBV28 with TRBJ1-2; TRBD1 might be the D (5 bases). The CDR3 spans 15 residues. The ends were cut back, 4 bases at V and 4 bases at J, with 16 bases in the middle. In germline, CDR1 is MDHEN, CDR2 SYDVKM. CDR3 sequence reads: CASSSVRTGGYGYTF. The CDR3 bases are TGTGCCAGCAGTTCCGTACGGACGGGGGGCTATGGCTACACCTTC.

The rearrangement joins TRBV7-8 to TRBJ2-7; D is unresolved. The germline CDR1 and CDR2 sequences are SGHVS and FQNEAQ. V lost 5 bases and J 3 bases, leaving 11 bases between the germline ends. This CDR3 has 13 amino acids. The DNA for the CDR3 is TGTGCCAGCAGCCCCGCGGCAGACTACGAGCAGTACTTC. Its protein product is CASSPAADYEQYF.

This chain uses TRBV4-2 with TRBJ2-5, with TRBD2 identical over 7 bases. Germline trimming cut 0 bases from V and 2 bases from J; bases unmatched to any gene: 6. The CDR3 is 16 residues long. Germline V gives CDR1 LGHNA, CDR2 YNFKEQ. The CDR3 loop is CASSQDIAGEQETQYF. CDR3 bases: TGTGCCAGCAGCCAAGATATTGCGGGGGAACAAGAGACCCAGTACTTC.

This sequence joins TRBV20-1 and TRBJ2-5; 12 bases match TRBD2. The end of the DNA is better explained by TRBJ2-7, so the J call may be wrong. The germline V gene encodes CDR1 DFQATT and CDR2 SNEGSKA (reference sequence). This CDR3 has 13 amino acids. For the CDR3, the DNA is TGCAGTGCTATCCGGACTAGCGGGGCCGAGCAGTACTTC. Translating gives CSAIRTSGAEQYF.

This clonotype was seen a handful of times. This chain uses TRBV10-3 with TRBJ1-5; D may be TRBD1 (5 bases). Trimming left V 7 bases short and J 3 bases short, with 10 bases between. This CDR3 is built from 13 residues. The germline CDR1 and CDR2 sequences are ENHRY and SYGVKD. The CDR3 DNA reads as TGTGCCATCACCGGGACTATCAATCAGCCCCAGCATTTT. It codes for CAITGTINQPQHF.

This clonotype was counted between two and nine times. The chain carries TRBV29-1 and TRBJ1-2; D remains ambiguous. This CDR3 has 15 amino acids. Germline V CDR1 and CDR2: SQVTM, ANQGSEA. V lost 6 bases to trimming and J lost 7 bases, with 24 bases between them. CDR3 sequence: CSVPNSATQLGGYTF. CDR3 nucleotides: TGCAGCGTCCCTAATTCGGCGACTCAGCTAGGTGGCTACACCTTC.

The chain carries TRBV29-1 and TRBJ2-1; 11 nucleotides agree with TRBD2. Germline assignment: CDR1 SQVTM and CDR2 ANQGSEA. The CDR3 sequence is 16 residues long. V shed 7 bases, J shed 0 bases, and the junction held 8 bases outside the gene matches. The CDR3 region has the DNA TGCAGCGCCACGGGACTAGCGGACAGCTCCTACAATGAGCAGTTCTTC. Translated, it gives CSATGLADSSYNEQFF.

V is TRBV6-2 or TRBV6-3 and J is TRBJ2-1; TRBD2 agrees at 13 bases. This CDR3 is built from 18 residues. With V trimmed by 5 bases and J by 0 bases, 7 bases remained unmatched. Germline values: CDR1 MNHEY, CDR2 SVGEGT. The CDR3 DNA reads as TGTGCCAGCAGTCGACTAGCGGGAGGTAGAATCTCCTACAATGAGCAGTTCTTC. Its translation is CASSRLAGGRISYNEQFF.

This clonotype was seen a few times. The V gene is TRBV20-1, the J gene TRBJ1-1; D gene uncertain. CDR1 and CDR2 (germline): DFQATT, SNEGSKA (reference sequence). V dropped 0 bases and J dropped 5 bases, with 7 bases sitting between them. The CDR3 runs 12 residues. The CDR3 DNA reads as TGCAGTGCTAGAGAGGGAAAAACTGAAGCTTTCTTT. Translating gives CSAREGKTEAFF.

The V call is TRBV2, the J call TRBJ1-1, with D unresolved. The CDR3 runs to 13 residues. CDR1 SNHLY and CDR2 FYNNEI come from the germline V gene. V lost 0 bases to trimming and J lost 1 base, with 3 bases between them. The CDR3 coding sequence is TGTGCCAGCAGTGAAGCGTGGAACACTGAAGCTTTCTTT. Encoded protein: CASSEAWNTEAFF.

This clonotype came up many times. The chain joins TRBV10-3 to TRBJ2-5, with D possibly being TRBD1 or TRBD2 (5 bases each). Germline CDR1 and CDR2: ENHRY and SYGVKD. CDR3 length equals 14 residues. V was shortened by 5 bases and J by 3 bases, with 13 bases between the two germline ends. The CDR3 bases are TGTGCCATCAGTTCCGGGACGGACAAAGAGACCCAGTACTTC. It encodes CAISSGTDKETQYF.

The rearrangement joins TRBV20-1 to TRBJ2-1; 13 bases map to TRBD2. The CDR3 sequence is 16 residues long. V shed 4 bases, J shed 1 base, and the junction held 4 bases outside the gene matches. From germline, CDR1 is DFQATT and CDR2 SNEGSKA (reference sequence). CDR3 nucleotide sequence: TGCAGTGCTACTGGGACTAGCGGGAATTCCTACAATGAGCAGTTCTTC. Translating gives CSATGTSGNSYNEQFF.

The chain is built from TRBV14 and TRBJ1-1; D is ambiguous. Germline values: CDR1 SGHDN, CDR2 FVKESK. Trimming removed 0 bases at V and 8 bases at J, with 16 bases between. The CDR3 has 15 residues. The CDR3, as DNA: TGTGCCAGCAGCCAAGATTCGGACTATCTCTCCGAAGCTTTCTTT. Protein product: CASSQDSDYLSEAFF.

This chain links TRBV6-2 or TRBV6-3 with TRBJ2-3, with 8 bases aligning to TRBD2. The CDR3 consists of 16 residues. Germline CDR1 and CDR2: MNHEY and SVGEGT. The junction had 7 bases not matched to a gene; V was cut back by 2 bases and J by 3 bases. The CDR3 DNA reads TGTGCCAGCAGTTACGCGGGAGGAACTGGGACAGATACGCAGTATTTT. Protein product: CASSYAGGTGTDTQYF.

The gene calls are TRBV6-2 or TRBV6-3 and TRBJ1-5; 7 nucleotides match TRBD1. The CDR3 runs 18 residues. Germline trimming cut 2 bases from V and 0 bases from J; bases unmatched to any gene: 10. CDR1 MNHEY and CDR2 SVGEGT come from the germline V gene. CDR3 sequence: CASSYRTQGVFSNQPQHF. The CDR3 DNA follows: TGTGCCAGCAGTTACAGGACCCAGGGGGTTTTTAGCAATCAGCCCCAGCATTTT.

The chain joins TRBV20-1 to TRBJ1-5; TRBD1 matches 7 bases. CDR1 is DFQATT, CDR2 SNEGSKA, per germline (reference sequence). J lost 7 bases, V lost 4 bases, and 10 bases had no gene match. This CDR3 comprises 14 residues. In DNA form, the CDR3 reads TGCAGTGCTACCGTCAGGGGGATCAGGCAGCCCCAGCATTTT. Translating gives CSATVRGIRQPQHF.

This clonotype was counted between two and nine times. The chain combines TRBV7-9 with TRBJ2-1, with D possibly being TRBD1 (6 bases). V lost 0 bases and J lost 10, with 16 bases in between. Per germline, CDR1 SEHNR and CDR2 FQNEAQ (reference sequence). The CDR3 covers 15 residues. This chain's CDR3 is CASSLAWQGNREQFF. The DNA for the CDR3 is TGTGCCAGCAGCTTAGCGTGGCAGGGGAATAGGGAGCAGTTCTTC.

This clonotype was found many times. The chain couples TRBV7-2 to TRBJ2-7; D gene ambiguous. The CDR3 totals 13 residues. The V gene lost 7 bases and the J gene lost 2 bases, with 12 bases spanning the gap. Germline values: CDR1 SGHTA, CDR2 FQGNSA. CDR3 sequence reads: CASTTPGPYEQYF. CDR3 bases: TGTGCCAGCACCACACCCGGACCCTACGAGCAGTACTTC. The full variable domain, in which reference TRBV7-2 and TRBJ2-7 provide the parts outside the CDR3, is GAGVSQSPSNKVTEKGKDVELRCDPISGHTALYWYRQSLGQGLEFLIYFQGNSAPDKSGLPSDRFSAERTGGSVSTLTIQRTQQEDSAVYLCASTTPGPYEQYFGPGTRLTVT.